The rows below give T cell receptor beta chains drawn from one sample of a study of T cell clusters in autoimmune cytopenias. TCRdb reprocessed the multiplex PCR reads and keeps a single row for each CDR3 protein, giving no DNA. This sample contains 7,700 or so distinct CDR3 sequences. What was sequenced was peripheral blood. The receptor set was obtained from a human donor with an autoimmune cytopenia or autoimmune hepatitis (not recorded which). Both conserved end residues are part of each CDR3. Clone size is not always given. Where it is, it says once, few, many or a class for expanded clones.

TRBJ2-7	medium-sized	13	TRBV6-5	CATLPGGVYEQYF
TRBJ2-1	-	15	TRBV12-3/TRBV12-4	CASSRTSGQYNEQFF
TRBJ1-6	medium-sized	17	TRBV6-5	CASSYSSRGQVNSPLHF
TRBJ2-1	medium-sized	15	TRBV15	CATSRVAFSYNEQFF
TRBJ2-1	-	15	TRBV27	CASSSTSGGANEQFF
TRBJ2-2	medium-sized	19	TRBV29-1	CSVEFPQREGKAGTGELFF
TRBJ2-5	-	13	TRBV11-1	CASRPAAGATQYF
TRBJ1-1	-	14	TRBV7-6	CASSQGQANTEAFF
TRBJ1-2	-	15	TRBV12-3/TRBV12-4	CASSHGGGRNYGYTF
TRBJ2-7	-	14	TRBV19	CASSIGGISYEQYF
TRBJ2-1	-	15	TRBV20-1	CSASPSKGAGNEQFF
TRBJ1-1	-	14	TRBV18	CASSPLQRNTEAFF
TRBJ1-2	medium-sized	16	TRBV12-3/TRBV12-4	CASSFEGGGRLYGYTF
TRBJ1-2	medium-sized	14	TRBV29-1	CSVVPGQGDYGYTF
TRBJ2-7	-	15	TRBV27	CASSLKEVGSYEQYF
TRBJ1-4	-	15	TRBV6-5	CASRPAGGRSEKLFF
TRBJ2-3	medium-sized	13	TRBV29-1	CSVGGGFEDTQYF
TRBJ1-3	-	15	TRBV6-5	CASSEGGRSGNTIYF
TRBJ1-1	medium-sized	13	TRBV29-1	CSARWTGLSEAFF
TRBJ2-2	-	15	TRBV19	CASSKQQGITGELFF
TRBJ1-4	medium-sized	13	TRBV30	CAWSVDRQKKLFF
TRBJ2-2	-	13	TRBV18	CASSLAIGRELFF
TRBJ2-1	medium-sized	17	TRBV12-3/TRBV12-4	CASSRSGLAGSYNEQFF
TRBJ2-7	-	15	TRBV14	CASSQGGGGANEQYF
TRBJ1-3	-	14	TRBV12-3/TRBV12-4	CATEAAPRGNTIYF
TRBJ2-2	-	16	TRBV5-6	CASSLASGGTIGELFF
TRBJ2-5	medium-sized	16	TRBV19	CASSIVTGVGQETQYF
TRBJ2-7	-	14	TRBV27	CASKPGQGAHEQYF
TRBJ2-5	medium-sized	14	TRBV5-5	CASSKAGTSGTQYF
TRBJ2-5	medium-sized	14	TRBV5-6	CASSLYGNQETQYF
TRBJ2-7	-	16	TRBV6-7	CATPPGQGLRKREQYF
TRBJ1-3	-	15	TRBV5-6	CASERDFNGGNTIYF
TRBJ2-7	-	12	TRBV6-1	CASSKDSYEQYF
TRBJ1-2	-	13	TRBV6-1	CASSEVMTRGYTF
TRBJ2-3	medium-sized	17	TRBV5-6	CASSLGVLAFSTDTQYF
TRBJ1-1	-	14	TRBV5-1	CASSFAATNTEAFF
TRBJ2-3	medium-sized	15	TRBV29-1	CSVEDARSGTDTQYF
TRBJ1-2	-	14	TRBV6-1	CASSPSRGFDGYTF
TRBJ2-3	medium-sized	18	TRBV19	CASSMRTGLSYSTDTQYF
TRBJ2-3	-	17	TRBV20-1	CSASGLAGGLSTDTQYF
TRBJ2-3	medium-sized	16	TRBV15	CATSRGYGTGIDTQYF
TRBJ2-3	-	19	TRBV12-3/TRBV12-4	CASSLAGTSGGAKGDTQYF
TRBJ2-6	medium-sized	17	TRBV18	CASSPPPHVSGANVLTF
TRBJ2-3	medium-sized	14	TRBV19	CASSHSGFTDTQYF
TRBJ1-3	medium-sized	16	TRBV18	CASSPKGQGMGNTIYF
TRBJ1-6	medium-sized	12	TRBV18	CASSQTNSPLHF